Included here is one T cell receptor (beta chain) sequence, with context. Antigen unknown. These data come from a study of T cell responses to AZD1222 COVID-19 vaccine. Study-level findings and limits: Donors were chiefly white British, with a greater number of females, and clonal diversity was perhaps underestimated. Repertoires were collected only later (after the peak T cell response had occurred).

Sequencing was performed with immunoSEQ multiplex PCR; in TCRdb, only in-frame clones are kept and a portion is missing. Altogether some 120,000 clones are present, roughly nine tenths being singletons, with the ten largest covering approximately 7.6%. CDR1 is MDHEN, CDR2 SYDVKM, per germline. V shed 6 bases and J shed 5 bases, with 10 bases lying between them. This CDR3 has 12 amino acids. The chain links TRBV28 to TRBJ1-2, with TRBD1 as a possible D gene (6 bases). The sequenced sample was peripheral blood, obtained on day 0 of AZD1222 vaccination. The clonotype originates from an adult in good health. CDR3 coding DNA: TGTGCCAGCAGCGGACAGAATTATGGCTACACCTTC. Protein: CASSGQNYGYTF.